Sequencing of this T cell receptor beta chain was carried out in a study of shared clonotypes between healthy human individuals. TCRdb keeps only in-frame clones here, not all; method: immunoSEQ multiplex PCR. The sample lists about 1.5 million clones, 95% to 99% seen once, with around 0.47% in the top ten. V was cut by 5 bases and J by 8 bases, with 18 bases left in between. The CDR3 is 14 residues long. Per germline, CDR1 SEHNR and CDR2 FQNEAQ (reference sequence). The chain is built from TRBV7-9 and TRBJ1-2, with TRBD1 as a possible D gene (6 bases). The TCR originated in a man aged 25-45 years in good health. Sequencing input: naive CD4+ T cells sorted from blood. The subset was: CD45RA+ positively selected. The CDR3 here is CASSQMKTGSGYTF. As DNA, the CDR3 is TGTGCCAGCAGCCAAATGAAGACAGGAAGCGGCTACACCTTC.